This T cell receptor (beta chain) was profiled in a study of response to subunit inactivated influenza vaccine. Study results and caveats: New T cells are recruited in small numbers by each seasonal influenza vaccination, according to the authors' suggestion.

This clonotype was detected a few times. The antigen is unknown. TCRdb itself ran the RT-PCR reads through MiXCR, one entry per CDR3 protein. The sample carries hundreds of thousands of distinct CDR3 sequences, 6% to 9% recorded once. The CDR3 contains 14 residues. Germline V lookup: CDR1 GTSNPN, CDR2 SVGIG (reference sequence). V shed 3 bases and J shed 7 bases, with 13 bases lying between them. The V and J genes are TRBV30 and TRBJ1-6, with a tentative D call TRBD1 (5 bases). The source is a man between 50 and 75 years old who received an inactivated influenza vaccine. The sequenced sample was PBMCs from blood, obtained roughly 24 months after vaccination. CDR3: CAWSQGRLNSPLHF. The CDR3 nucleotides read TGTGCCTGGAGCCAGGGACGGCTCAATTCACCCCTCCACTTT.